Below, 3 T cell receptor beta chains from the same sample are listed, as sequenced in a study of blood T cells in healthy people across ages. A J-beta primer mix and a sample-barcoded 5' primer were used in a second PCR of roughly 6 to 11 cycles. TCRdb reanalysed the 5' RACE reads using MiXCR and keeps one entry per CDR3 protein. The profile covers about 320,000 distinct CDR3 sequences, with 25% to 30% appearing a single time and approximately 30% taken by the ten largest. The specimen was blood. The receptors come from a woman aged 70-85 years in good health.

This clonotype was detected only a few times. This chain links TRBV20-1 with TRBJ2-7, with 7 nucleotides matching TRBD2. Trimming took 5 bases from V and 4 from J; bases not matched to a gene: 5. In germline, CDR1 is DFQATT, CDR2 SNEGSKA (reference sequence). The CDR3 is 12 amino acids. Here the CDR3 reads CSARLADYEQYF. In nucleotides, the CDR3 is TGCAGTGCTCGTCTAGCGGATTACGAGCAGTACTTC.

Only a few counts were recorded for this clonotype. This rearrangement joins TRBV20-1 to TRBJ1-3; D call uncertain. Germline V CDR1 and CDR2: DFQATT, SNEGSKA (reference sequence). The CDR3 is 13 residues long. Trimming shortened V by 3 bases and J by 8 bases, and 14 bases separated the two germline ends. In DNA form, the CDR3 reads TGCAGTGCTAGTCCCCTGTTTGGGGACACCATATATTTT. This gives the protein CSASPLFGDTIYF.

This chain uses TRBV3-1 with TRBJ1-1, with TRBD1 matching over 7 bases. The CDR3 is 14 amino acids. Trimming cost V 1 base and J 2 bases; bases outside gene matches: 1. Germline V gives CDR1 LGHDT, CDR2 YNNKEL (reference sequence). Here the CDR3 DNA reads TGTGCCAGCAGCCAAGGGGACAGTAACACTGAAGCTTTCTTT. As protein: CASSQGDSNTEAFF.